This entry lists 21 T cell receptor beta chains sequenced from one sample in a study of T-cell memory formation after mild COVID-19. Using its own MiXCR run on the 5' RACE reads, TCRdb lists one record per CDR3 protein. The table lists roughly 180,000 distinct CDR3 sequences, roughly 10% of them singletons. The sequenced sample was PBMCs or a T cell subset sorted from them (not recorded which). These receptors originate from a man between 18 and 35 years old who had mild COVID-19 (a few samples of this study predate the infection). Cell type and time point are not known.

This clonotype occurred many times. This rearrangement joins TRBV5-5 to TRBJ2-7; the D gene is possibly TRBD2 (5 bases). V shed 6 bases and J shed 0 bases, with 22 bases lying between them. Looked up from germline, CDR1 is SGHKS and CDR2 is YYEKEE (reference sequence). This CDR3 is built from 17 residues. The CDR3 protein is CASTLNPRADNSYEQYF. For the CDR3, the DNA is TGTGCCAGCACTCTGAACCCGCGGGCCGACAACTCCTACGAGCAGTACTTC.

The chain links TRBV24-1 to TRBJ2-3; a possible D gene is TRBD1 (5 bases). V lost 3 bases and J lost 3, with 6 bases in between. Germline V CDR1 and CDR2: KGHDR, SFDVKD. The CDR3 covers 13 residues. CDR3 sequence reads: CATSDRQTDTQYF. CDR3 DNA: TGTGCCACCAGTGATCGACAGACAGATACGCAGTATTTT.

The chain combines TRBV6-2 or TRBV6-3 with TRBJ2-4; D is unclear. This CDR3 comprises 13 residues. Germline loops: CDR1 MNHEY, CDR2 SVGEGT. The germline V and J ends were trimmed by 5 bases and 1 base, with 6 bases remaining between them. The CDR3 nucleotides read TGTGCCAGCAGTCCTTGGGCCAAAAACATTCAGTACTTC. Translation: CASSPWAKNIQYF.

This clonotype was picked up many times. V and J are TRBV4-1 and TRBJ2-2, with a tentative D call TRBD2 (6 bases). V dropped 11 bases and J dropped 2 bases, with 12 bases sitting between them. The germline CDR1 and CDR2 sequences are MGHRA and YSYEKL. This CDR3 is 13 amino acids long. The DNA for the CDR3 is TGCGCCTCACGGGGACTCAACACCGGGGAGCTGTTTTTT. It translates to CASRGLNTGELFF.

The CDR3, as DNA: TGTGCCAGCAGTTACTCCGGGGGGGGCTTCCACGAGCAGTACGTC. This encodes CASSYSGGGFHEQYV. The chain couples TRBV6-2 or TRBV6-3 to TRBJ2-7, with TRBD2 identical over 8 bases. The germline V gene encodes CDR1 MNHEY and CDR2 SVGEGT. The V gene end was trimmed by 0 bases and the J gene end by 5 bases; junction bases not matched to a gene: 6. The CDR3 has 15 amino acids.

This clonotype has more than one count but fewer than ten. J is TRBJ1-1 and V is TRBV11-2, with D hard to call. V lost 0 bases to trimming and J lost 11 bases, with 13 bases between them. The CDR3 is 13 residues long. Germline CDR1 reads SGHAT; CDR2 reads FQNNGV. CDR3 sequence: CASSLDLERVAFF. Here the CDR3 DNA reads TGTGCCAGCAGCTTAGATCTGGAAAGGGTTGCTTTCTTT. Full variable domain (rest looked up from reference TRBV11-2 and TRBJ1-1): EAGVAQSPRYKIIEKRQSVAFWCNPISGHATLYWYQQILGQGPKLLIQFQNNGVVDDSQLPKDRFSAERLKGVDSTLKIQPAKLEDSAVYLCASSLDLERVAFFGQGTRLTVV.

This clonotype was counted at least ten times. J is TRBJ2-7 and V is TRBV18; weak D call: TRBD2 (7 bases). Germline loops: CDR1 KGHSH, CDR2 LQKENI. The CDR3 contains 16 residues. V shed 2 bases and J shed 5 bases, with 19 bases lying between them. CDR3 nucleotides: TGTGCCAGCTCACCAGGTGTCGGAAGGGGGGGAGACGAGCAGTACTTC. As protein: CASSPGVGRGGDEQYF.

DNA for the CDR3: TGTGCCAGCCGGTTCTCCGCCCAAGAGACCCAGTACTTC. Translated: CASRFSAQETQYF. The V call is TRBV27, the J call TRBJ2-5; no definite D call. CDR3 size: 13 residues. Germline CDR1 and CDR2: MNHEY and SMNVEV (reference sequence). V shed 8 bases and J shed 1 base, with 11 bases lying between them.

The table lists this clonotype with a few counts. This chain connects TRBV7-2 to TRBJ1-2; 7 bases map to TRBD1. The CDR3 has 14 amino acids. The trim removed 5 bases at V and 6 bases at J, leaving 9 bases unmatched. Germline CDR1 reads SGHTA; CDR2 reads FQGNSA. The chain's CDR3 is CASSHPGGRDGYTF. In nucleotides, the CDR3 is TGTGCCAGCAGCCACCCAGGGGGGCGGGATGGCTACACCTTC.

This clonotype occurred a few times. The V and J genes are TRBV10-1 and TRBJ2-5, with 8 bases aligning to TRBD2. CDR1 WNHNN and CDR2 SYGVQD come from the germline V gene (reference sequence). V lost 1 base, J lost 4 bases, and 8 bases stayed unmatched. The CDR3 extends over 16 amino acids. The CDR3 DNA reads as TGCGCCAGCAGTGAGTGGTCGGGGGGGCGAGGAGAGACCCAGTACTTC. This translates into CASSEWSGGRGETQYF.

Many counts were recorded for this clonotype. This chain uses TRBV6-6 with TRBJ2-1, with 10 bases aligning to TRBD2. Germline V lookup: CDR1 MNHNY, CDR2 SVGAGI (reference sequence). J lost 5 bases, V lost 2 bases, and 6 bases had no gene match. This CDR3 is built from 16 residues. The DNA of the CDR3 is TGTGCCAGCAGTTACGGGGCTAGCGGGGGTGACAATGAGCAGTTCTTC. This encodes CASSYGASGGDNEQFF.

The sample holds many counts of this clonotype. CDR3 region: CSAPPAGVGSTDTQYF. Here the CDR3 DNA reads TGCAGTGCCCCACCGGCCGGGGTGGGGAGCACAGATACGCAGTATTTT. The chain has TRBV20-1 and TRBJ2-3; D may be TRBD2 (5 bases). The CDR3 extends over 16 amino acids. V lost 6 bases and J 0 bases, leaving 19 bases between the germline ends. Per the germline V gene, CDR1 is DFQATT and CDR2 is SNEGSKA (reference sequence).

This chain links TRBV5-6 with TRBJ1-5; D remains ambiguous. V was cut by 3 bases and J by 9 bases, with 10 bases left in between. Germline CDR1 is SGHDT and CDR2 is YYEEEE. The CDR3 runs to 12 residues. CDR3 protein: CASSWVTGPQHF. The DNA for the CDR3 is TGTGCCAGCAGCTGGGTCACGGGGCCCCAGCATTTT.

The V gene is TRBV5-1, the J gene TRBJ2-3; D is possibly TRBD1 (6 bases). V lost 2 bases to trimming and J lost 2 bases, with 12 bases between them. The CDR3 extends over 15 amino acids. Germline V gene lookup returns CDR1 SGHRS and CDR2 YFSETQ. The DNA for the CDR3 is TGCGCCAGCAGCTTCGGGACAAGGGTCACAGATACGCAGTATTTT. Residues: CASSFGTRVTDTQYF. Full variable domain (remainder filled in from reference TRBV5-1 and TRBJ2-3): KAGVTQTPRYLIKTRGQQVTLSCSPISGHRSVSWYQQTPGQGLQFLFEYFSETQRNKGNFPGRFSGRQFSNSRSEMNVSTLELGDSALYLCASSFGTRVTDTQYFGPGTRLTVL.

This clonotype has more than one count but fewer than ten. This chain uses TRBV6-2 or TRBV6-3 with TRBJ1-5; D gene uncertain. Germline V gene lookup returns CDR1 MNHEY and CDR2 SVGEGT. This CDR3 region has 15 residues. The V end was cut by 2 bases, the J end by 0 bases, with 8 bases between. The CDR3 sequence: CASSYRLVSNQPQHF. The CDR3 DNA reads TGTGCCAGCAGTTACCGTCTGGTTAGCAATCAGCCCCAGCATTTT.

V gene TRBV29-1 combines with J gene TRBJ1-1; D gene ambiguous. The length of the CDR3 is 12 residues. Per the germline V gene, CDR1 is SQVTM and CDR2 is ANQGSEA. The DNA for the CDR3 is TGCAGAGCAACAGTCGTGAACACTGAAGCTTTCTTT. It translates to CRATVVNTEAFF.

The chain uses TRBV5-1 and TRBJ2-7; 10 nucleotides agree with TRBD2. There are 15 residues in the CDR3. Germline V gives CDR1 SGHRS, CDR2 YFSETQ. V was clipped by 0 bases and J by 4 bases; unmatched bases: 4. CDR3 bases: TGCGCCAGCAGCTTGGGCAGCGGGGGGGCTTACGAGCAGTACTTC. This sequence encodes CASSLGSGGAYEQYF.

The CDR3 region is CAISESGGFQPQHF. CDR3 nucleotides: TGTGCCATCAGTGAATCGGGGGGTTTTCAGCCCCAGCATTTT. The chain carries TRBV10-3 and TRBJ1-5; tentatively, D is TRBD1 (5 bases). This CDR3 has 14 amino acids. V shed 3 bases and J shed 6 bases, with 12 bases lying between them. Germline CDR1 is ENHRY and CDR2 is SYGVKD.

The chain recombines TRBV7-9 with TRBJ2-3; the D gene is possibly TRBD1 (5 bases). V was shortened by 5 bases and J by 6 bases, with 9 bases between the two germline ends. The V gene's germline CDR1 is SEHNR and CDR2 FQNEAQ (reference sequence). CDR3 length equals 12 residues. CDR3: CASSGPGDTQYF. As DNA, the CDR3 is TGTGCCAGCAGCGGTCCAGGGGATACGCAGTATTTT.

This clonotype rates as medium-sized. The chain joins TRBV7-2 to TRBJ2-7; D is possibly TRBD2 (6 bases). Germline values: CDR1 SGHTA, CDR2 FQGNSA. The V and J ends lost 0 bases and 3 bases respectively, with 6 bases between them. The CDR3 spans 13 residues. The CDR3 reads CASSLAGGYEQYV. In DNA, the CDR3 is TGTGCCAGCAGCTTAGCGGGGGGCTACGAGCAGTACGTC.

This clonotype was seen more than once but under ten times. This chain connects TRBV12-3 or TRBV12-4 to TRBJ2-7, with 7 bases lining up with TRBD2. The CDR3 runs 12 residues. Trimming removed 6 bases from V and 2 bases from J; junction bases left unmatched: 1. CDR3 sequence (DNA): TGTGCCAGCAGCGGGACTACCTACGAGCAGTACTTC. This sequence encodes CASSGTTYEQYF.